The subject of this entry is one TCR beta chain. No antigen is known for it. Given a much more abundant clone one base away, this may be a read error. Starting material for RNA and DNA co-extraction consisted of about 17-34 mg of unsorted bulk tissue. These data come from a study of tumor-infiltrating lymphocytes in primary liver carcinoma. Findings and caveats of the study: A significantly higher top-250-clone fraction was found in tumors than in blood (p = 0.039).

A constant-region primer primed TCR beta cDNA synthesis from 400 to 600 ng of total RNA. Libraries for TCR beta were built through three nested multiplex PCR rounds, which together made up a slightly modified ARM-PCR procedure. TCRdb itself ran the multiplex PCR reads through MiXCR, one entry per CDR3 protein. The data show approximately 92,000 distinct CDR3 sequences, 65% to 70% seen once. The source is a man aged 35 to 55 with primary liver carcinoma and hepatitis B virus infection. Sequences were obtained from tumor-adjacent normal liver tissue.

The DNA of the CDR3 is TGTGCCAGCAGTACACAGGGGAGGGGAGCTTTCTTT. It encodes CASSTQGRGAFF. V gene TRBV28 combines with J gene TRBJ1-1, with TRBD1 matching over 7 bases. J lost 10 bases, V lost 5 bases, and 7 bases had no gene match. In germline, CDR1 is MDHEN, CDR2 SYDVKM. The CDR3 covers 12 residues.